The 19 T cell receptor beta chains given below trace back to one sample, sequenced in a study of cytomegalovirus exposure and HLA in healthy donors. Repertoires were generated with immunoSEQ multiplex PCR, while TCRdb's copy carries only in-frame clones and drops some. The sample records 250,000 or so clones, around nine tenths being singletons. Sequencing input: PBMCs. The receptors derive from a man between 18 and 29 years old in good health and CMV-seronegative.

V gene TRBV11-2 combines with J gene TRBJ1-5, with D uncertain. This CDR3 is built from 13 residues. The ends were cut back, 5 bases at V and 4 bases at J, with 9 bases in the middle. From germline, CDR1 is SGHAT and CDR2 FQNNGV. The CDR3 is CASSGGFNQPQHF. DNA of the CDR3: TGTGCCAGCAGCGGCGGATTTAATCAGCCCCAGCATTTT.

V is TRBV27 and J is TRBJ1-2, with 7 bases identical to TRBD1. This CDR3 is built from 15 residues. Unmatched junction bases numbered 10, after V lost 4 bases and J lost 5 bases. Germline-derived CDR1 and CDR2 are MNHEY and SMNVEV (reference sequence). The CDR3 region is CASSWGQHSGYGYTF. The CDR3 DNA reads TGTGCCAGCAGTTGGGGACAGCACTCGGGGTATGGCTACACCTTC.

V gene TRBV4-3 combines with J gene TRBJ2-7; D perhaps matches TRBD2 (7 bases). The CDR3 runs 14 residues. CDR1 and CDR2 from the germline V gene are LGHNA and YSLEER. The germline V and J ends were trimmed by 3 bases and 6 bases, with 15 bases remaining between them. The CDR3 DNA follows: TGCGCCAGCAGCCAGGGGGGGGGCTATCCCGAGCAGTACTTC. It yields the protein CASSQGGGYPEQYF.

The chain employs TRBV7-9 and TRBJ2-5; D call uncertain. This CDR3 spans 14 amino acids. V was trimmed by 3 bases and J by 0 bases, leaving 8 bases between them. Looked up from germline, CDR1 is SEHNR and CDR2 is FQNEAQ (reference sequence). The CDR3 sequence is CASSLVTDQETQYF. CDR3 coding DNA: TGTGCCAGCAGCTTGGTCACGGACCAAGAGACCCAGTACTTC.

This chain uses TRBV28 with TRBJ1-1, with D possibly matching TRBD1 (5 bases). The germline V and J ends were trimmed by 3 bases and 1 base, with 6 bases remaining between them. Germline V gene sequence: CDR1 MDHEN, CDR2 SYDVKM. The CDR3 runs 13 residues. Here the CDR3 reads CASSFGGNTEAFF. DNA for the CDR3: TGTGCCAGCAGTTTCGGGGGGAACACTGAAGCTTTCTTT.

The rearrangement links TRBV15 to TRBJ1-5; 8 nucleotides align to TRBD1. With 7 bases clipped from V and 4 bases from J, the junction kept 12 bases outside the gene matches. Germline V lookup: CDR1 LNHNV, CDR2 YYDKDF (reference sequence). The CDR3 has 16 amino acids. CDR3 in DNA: TGTGCCACCAAAGGGACAGGAGGGGGAGGTAATCAGCCCCAGCATTTT. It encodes CATKGTGGGGNQPQHF.

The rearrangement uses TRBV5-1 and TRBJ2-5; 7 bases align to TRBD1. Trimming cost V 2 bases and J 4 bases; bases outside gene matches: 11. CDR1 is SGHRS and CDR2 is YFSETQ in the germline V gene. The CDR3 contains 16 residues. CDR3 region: CASSLQGSRVVETQYF. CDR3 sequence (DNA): TGCGCCAGCAGCTTACAGGGGAGCCGGGTGGTAGAGACCCAGTACTTC.

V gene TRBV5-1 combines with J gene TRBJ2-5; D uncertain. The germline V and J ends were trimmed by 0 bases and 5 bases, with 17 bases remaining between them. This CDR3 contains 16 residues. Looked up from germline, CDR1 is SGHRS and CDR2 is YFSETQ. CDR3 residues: CASSLAGDTALETQYF. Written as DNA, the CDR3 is TGCGCCAGCAGCTTGGCTGGTGACACTGCTTTGGAGACCCAGTACTTC.

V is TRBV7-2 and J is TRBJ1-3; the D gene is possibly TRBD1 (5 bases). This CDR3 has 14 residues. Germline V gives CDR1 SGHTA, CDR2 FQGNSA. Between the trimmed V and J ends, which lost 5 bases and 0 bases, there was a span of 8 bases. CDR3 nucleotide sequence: TGTGCCAGCAGCCGGGGGGGCTCTGGAAACACCATATATTTT. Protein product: CASSRGGSGNTIYF.

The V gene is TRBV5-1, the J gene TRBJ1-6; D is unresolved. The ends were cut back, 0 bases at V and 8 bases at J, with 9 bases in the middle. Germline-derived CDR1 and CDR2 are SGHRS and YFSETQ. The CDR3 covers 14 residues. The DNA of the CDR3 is TGCGCCAGCAGCTTGGTACCTACAGATTCACCCCTCCACTTT. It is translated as CASSLVPTDSPLHF.

CDR3 residues: CASRDRNYGYTF. CDR3 DNA sequence: TGTGCCAGCAGGGACAGAAATTATGGCTACACCTTC. The chain uses TRBV6-5 and TRBJ1-2; tentative D call: TRBD1 (6 bases). The germline V and J ends were trimmed by 6 bases and 5 bases, with 10 bases remaining between them. The CDR3 loop spans 12 amino acids. Germline V gives CDR1 MNHEY, CDR2 SVGAGI.

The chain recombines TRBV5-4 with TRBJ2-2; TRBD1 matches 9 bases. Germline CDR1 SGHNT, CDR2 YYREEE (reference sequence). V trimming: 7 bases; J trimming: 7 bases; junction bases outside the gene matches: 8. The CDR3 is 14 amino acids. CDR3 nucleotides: TGTGCCAGCTTTAAGACAGGGGGGGTCGGGGAGCTGTTTTTT. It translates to CASFKTGGVGELFF.

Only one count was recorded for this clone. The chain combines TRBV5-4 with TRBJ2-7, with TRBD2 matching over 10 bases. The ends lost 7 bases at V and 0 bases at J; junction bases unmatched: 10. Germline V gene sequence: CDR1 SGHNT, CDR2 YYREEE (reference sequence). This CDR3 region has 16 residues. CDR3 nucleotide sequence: TGTGCCAGCCGGATCTGGACTAGCGGAACCTCCTACGAGCAGTACTTC. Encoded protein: CASRIWTSGTSYEQYF.

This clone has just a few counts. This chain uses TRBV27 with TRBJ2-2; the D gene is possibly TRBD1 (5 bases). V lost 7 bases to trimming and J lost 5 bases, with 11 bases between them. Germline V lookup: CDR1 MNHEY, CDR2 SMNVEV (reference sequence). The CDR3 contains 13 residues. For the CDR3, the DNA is TGTGCCAGCATGAGGCAGGGAACCGGGGAGCTGTTTTTT. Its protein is CASMRQGTGELFF.

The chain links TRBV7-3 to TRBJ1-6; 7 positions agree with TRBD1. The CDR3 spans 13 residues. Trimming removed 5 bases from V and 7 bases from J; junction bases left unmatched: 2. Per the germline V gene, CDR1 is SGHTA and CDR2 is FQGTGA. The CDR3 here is CASSRDRNSPLHF. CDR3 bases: TGTGCCAGCAGCAGGGACAGAAATTCACCCCTCCACTTT. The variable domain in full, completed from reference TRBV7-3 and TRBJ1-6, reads GAGVSQTPSNKVTEKGKYVELRCDPISGHTALYWYRQSLGQGPEFLIYFQGTGAADDSGLPNDRFFAVRPEGSVSTLKIQRTERGDSAVYLCASSRDRNSPLHFGNGTRLTVT.

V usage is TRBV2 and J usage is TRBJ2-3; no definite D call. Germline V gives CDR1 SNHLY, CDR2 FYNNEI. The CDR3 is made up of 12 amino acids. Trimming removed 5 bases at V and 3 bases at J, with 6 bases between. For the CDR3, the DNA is TGTGCCAGCAGTACGACTACAGATACGCAGTATTTT. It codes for CASSTTTDTQYF.

Here the CDR3 reads CAGTGGQGAHEQYF. CDR3 DNA sequence: TGTGCCGGAACAGGGGGACAGGGGGCTCACGAGCAGTACTTC. The chain is built from TRBV6-1 and TRBJ2-7; 12 bases fit TRBD1. Germline V CDR1 and CDR2: MNHNS, SASEGT. The CDR3 contains 14 residues. V was pared by 11 bases and J by 5 bases, with 10 bases of the junction left unmatched.

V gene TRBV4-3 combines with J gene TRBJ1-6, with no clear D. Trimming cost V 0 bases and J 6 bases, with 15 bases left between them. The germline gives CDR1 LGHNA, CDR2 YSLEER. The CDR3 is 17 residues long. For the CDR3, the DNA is TGCGCCAGCAGCCAAGAATGGGCGGGTGGCTCTAATTCACCCCTCCACTTT. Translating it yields CASSQEWAGGSNSPLHF.

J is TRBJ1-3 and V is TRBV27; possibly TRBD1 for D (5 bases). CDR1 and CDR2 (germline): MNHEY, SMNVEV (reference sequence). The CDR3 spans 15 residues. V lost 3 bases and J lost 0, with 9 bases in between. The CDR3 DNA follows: TGTGCCAGCAGTTTGGGGACTAGCTCTGGAAACACCATATATTTT. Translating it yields CASSLGTSSGNTIYF.